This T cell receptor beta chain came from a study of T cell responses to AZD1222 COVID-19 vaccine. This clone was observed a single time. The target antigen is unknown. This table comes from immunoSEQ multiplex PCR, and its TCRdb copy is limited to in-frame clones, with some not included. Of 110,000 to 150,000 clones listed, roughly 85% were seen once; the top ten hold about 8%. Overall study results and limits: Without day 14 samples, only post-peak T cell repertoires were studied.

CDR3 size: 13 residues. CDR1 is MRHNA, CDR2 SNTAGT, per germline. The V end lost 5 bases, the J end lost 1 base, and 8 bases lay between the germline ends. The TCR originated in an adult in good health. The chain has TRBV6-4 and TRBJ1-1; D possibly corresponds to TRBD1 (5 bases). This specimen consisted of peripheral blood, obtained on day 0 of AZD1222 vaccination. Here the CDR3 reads CASSLDRNTEAFF. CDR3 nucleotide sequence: TGTGCCAGCAGTCTTGACAGGAACACTGAAGCTTTCTTT.